The following is a T cell receptor beta chain sequence with its context. TCR beta CDR3 region amplification was performed from RNA transcripts. During a first-round RT-PCR of the TCR CDR3, the HTBI primer set was used. TCRdb reprocessed the multiplex PCR reads with MiXCR, giving one entry per CDR3 protein. The table lists fewer than 750,000 distinct CDR3 sequences, about 14% of them singletons, with roughly an eighth in the top ten. With 3 bases clipped from V and 3 bases from J, the junction kept 6 bases outside the gene matches. CDR1 GTSNPN and CDR2 SVGIG come from the germline V gene (reference sequence). CDR3 size: 14 residues. This record belongs to a study of T cells in Graves' hyperthyroidism and ophthalmopathy. Ophthalmopathy cases met thresholds of Clinical Activity Score at least 3, NOSPECS grade at least 4 and duration under 3 months.

The sample consisted of blood. The V call is TRBV30, the J call TRBJ1-2; TRBD1 aligns across 8 bases. This sequence originates from a woman aged 45 to 65 with Graves' ophthalmopathy. The CDR3 sequence is CAWRAPGGDYGYTF. The DNA for the CDR3 is TGTGCCTGGAGGGCGCCAGGGGGCGACTATGGCTACACCTTC.